This TCR beta chain was captured by sequencing in a study of blood T cell repertoires in COVID-19. Overall study context: There were acute and convalescent COVID-19 samples, and they came from the United States, Italy and Spain. T cells, B-cell-depleted T cells, or PBMCs supplied cDNA or gDNA.

The CDR3 loop spans 19 amino acids. V lost 4 bases and J lost 0, with 24 bases in between. CDR1 and CDR2 (germline): LNHDA, SQIVND (reference sequence). This clone was detected once. In the authors' methods: Reference gene primer amplification in the assay estimated nucleated cell counts. Libraries were prepared by immunoSEQ multiplex PCR; TCRdb keeps only in-frame clonotypes and omits some of them. V, J and clone size reflect that table, while D and trimming were determined from the DNA. This table holds more than 400,000 clones, 80% to 90% found once. This sequence originates from a human donor in a cohort sampled during active COVID-19. The V call is TRBV19, the J call TRBJ1-1; D is possibly TRBD1 (6 bases). Specimen: peripheral blood. CDR3 sequence: CASSKAIVTGYMMNTEAFF. The DNA of the CDR3 is TGTGCCAGTAGTAAGGCTATTGTAACAGGGTACATGATGAACACTGAAGCTTTCTTT.